The 29 T cell receptor beta chains below were found in one sample sequenced in a study of blood T cell repertoires in COVID-19. Generated by immunoSEQ multiplex PCR, the TCRdb table keeps only in-frame clones and is missing some. The table shows roughly 280,000 clones, with less than 90% occurring only once. Sequenced material: PBMCs or T cells enriched from blood (not recorded which). Receptors were obtained from a woman between 45 and 60 years old who had recovered from COVID-19.

This clone was counted a single time. The V call is TRBV19, the J call TRBJ2-1; 12 positions match TRBD1. Germline V CDR1 and CDR2: LNHDA, SQIVND (reference sequence). Germline trimming cut 6 bases from V and 7 bases from J; bases unmatched to any gene: 7. The CDR3 runs to 15 residues. The CDR3, as DNA: TGTGCCAGTAGACCGGGACAGGGGGCGCTTAATGAGCAGTTCTTC. This translates into CASRPGQGALNEQFF. The full variable domain, in which reference TRBV19 and TRBJ2-1 provide the parts outside the CDR3, is DGGITQSPKYLFRKEGQNVTLSCEQNLNHDAMYWYRQDPGQGLRLIYYSQIVNDFQKGDIAEGYSVSREKKESFPLTVTSAQKNPTAFYLCASRPGQGALNEQFFGPGTRLTVL.

This clone was detected once. This rearrangement joins TRBV11-2 to TRBJ2-6; a weak D match, TRBD2 (7 bases). Trimming took off 5 bases at V and 4 bases at J, with 21 bases between the two ends. The CDR3 loop spans 18 amino acids. Germline CDR1 reads SGHAT; CDR2 reads FQNNGV. CDR3 in amino acids: CASSERGRGLGGANVLTF. The CDR3 DNA sequence: TGTGCCAGCAGCGAAAGGGGGAGGGGTCTTGGCGGGGCCAACGTCCTGACTTTC.

The chain is built from TRBV2 and TRBJ2-4, with TRBD1 identical over 8 bases. This CDR3 has 12 residues. With V trimmed by 7 bases and J by 8 bases, 4 bases remained unmatched. Germline V gives CDR1 SNHLY, CDR2 FYNNEI. This CDR3 is CASTGGGYIQYF. In DNA, the CDR3 is TGTGCCAGCACAGGGGGCGGATACATTCAGTACTTC.

V usage is TRBV18 and J usage is TRBJ1-2; D is possibly TRBD1 (5 bases). Germline loops: CDR1 KGHSH, CDR2 LQKENI. The CDR3 has 13 amino acids. Trimming shortened V by 2 bases and J by 3 bases, and 7 bases separated the two germline ends. The CDR3 DNA is TGTGCCAGCTCACCAGCGGGGCACTATGGCTACACCTTC. Translating it yields CASSPAGHYGYTF.

This rearrangement joins TRBV5-8 to TRBJ1-5, with TRBD1 matching over 7 bases. The trim removed 4 bases at V and 2 bases at J, leaving 3 bases unmatched. The CDR3 loop spans 14 amino acids. Germline V gene sequence: CDR1 SGHTS, CDR2 YDEGEE. The CDR3 loop is CASSRGTGNQPQHF. CDR3 bases: TGTGCCAGCAGCAGAGGGACAGGCAATCAGCCCCAGCATTTT.

The sample holds a few counts of this clone. V and J are TRBV6-2 or TRBV6-3 and TRBJ2-3; TRBD2 is a possible D gene (5 bases). Trimming shortened V by 5 bases and J by 0 bases, and 15 bases separated the two germline ends. The CDR3 loop spans 16 amino acids. CDR1 and CDR2 (germline): MNHEY, SVGEGT. CDR3 sequence (DNA): TGTGCCAGCAGTGCACCTAGCACAACTAGCACAGATACGCAGTATTTT. Protein: CASSAPSTTSTDTQYF.

V gene TRBV19 combines with J gene TRBJ2-7; TRBD2 matches at 7 bases. Germline V gene data show CDR1 as LNHDA and CDR2 as SQIVND (reference sequence). The CDR3 has 16 amino acids. The trim removed 4 bases at V and 2 bases at J, leaving 11 bases unmatched. CDR3 residues: CASSTRGDPGAYEQYF. The CDR3 DNA is TGTGCCAGTAGTACACGGGGGGACCCGGGGGCCTACGAGCAGTACTTC.

The chain has TRBV7-8 and TRBJ2-1; 8 bases are shared with TRBD2. Germline loops: CDR1 SGHVS, CDR2 FQNEAQ. The V and J ends lost 7 bases and 9 bases, in that order; junction bases with no gene match: 17. This CDR3 region has 16 residues. The CDR3 sequence is CASTDLSGRAVGEQFF. The CDR3 coding sequence is TGTGCCAGCACCGACCTGAGCGGGAGAGCGGTAGGTGAGCAGTTCTTC.

The genes are TRBV10-3 and TRBJ2-1; maybe TRBD2 (6 bases). CDR1 and CDR2 (germline): ENHRY, SYGVKD. V was shortened by 4 bases and J by 4 bases, with 14 bases between the two germline ends. The CDR3 has 15 residues. This chain's CDR3 is CAISVDSGPYNEQFF. Written as DNA, the CDR3 is TGTGCCATCAGTGTGGATAGCGGACCATACAATGAGCAGTTCTTC.

The chain recombines TRBV2 with TRBJ1-2, with 7 positions matching TRBD1. Per germline, CDR1 SNHLY and CDR2 FYNNEI. The CDR3 runs to 13 residues. The junction had 4 bases not matched to a gene; V was cut back by 7 bases and J by 2 bases. Here the CDR3 reads CASKEDRNYGYTF. The CDR3 coding sequence is TGTGCCAGCAAAGAGGACAGGAACTATGGCTACACCTTC.

This chain connects TRBV3-1 (or the pseudogene TRBV3-2) to TRBJ1-1; D is unclear. The length of the CDR3 is 18 residues. Trimming pared 10 bases from V and 8 bases from J, leaving 35 bases between. The germline CDR1 and CDR2 sequences are LGHDT and YNNKEL (reference sequence). The CDR3 DNA is TGTGCCACCCATGTTGACCCTATTGGAGAAAGGGAGACTAGGGAAGCTTTCTTT. Its translation is CATHVDPIGERETREAFF.

This chain connects TRBV7-2 to TRBJ1-4; 7 bases are a match to TRBD1. This CDR3 spans 15 amino acids. The germline CDR1 and CDR2 sequences are SGHTA and FQGNSA. Trimming took 5 bases from V and 8 from J; bases not matched to a gene: 11. The CDR3 DNA is TGTGCCAGCAGCCAGGAGGGGGCAGGGGCGGAAAAACTGTTTTTT. This sequence encodes CASSQEGAGAEKLFF. The complete variable domain, with remaining parts taken from reference TRBV7-2 and TRBJ1-4, reads GAGVSQSPSNKVTEKGKDVELRCDPISGHTALYWYRQSLGQGLEFLIYFQGNSAPDKSGLPSDRFSAERTGGSVSTLTIQRTQQEDSAVYLCASSQEGAGAEKLFFGSGTQLSVL.

V and J are TRBV3-1 (or the pseudogene TRBV3-2) and TRBJ2-7, with 9 bases matching TRBD2. The CDR3 totals 19 residues. CDR1 and CDR2 (germline): LGHDT, YNNKEL (reference sequence). V shed 3 bases, J shed 0 bases, and the junction held 15 bases outside the gene matches. The CDR3 reads CASSHIPFAGGEPSYEQYF. The CDR3 DNA reads as TGTGCCAGCAGCCATATTCCTTTTGCGGGGGGGGAGCCCTCCTACGAGCAGTACTTC.

This chain uses TRBV7-3 with TRBJ2-5; 7 bases agree with TRBD1. The CDR3 has 13 amino acids. With 1 base clipped from V and 8 bases from J, the junction kept 4 bases outside the gene matches. The germline CDR1 and CDR2 sequences are SGHTA and FQGTGA. CDR3 sequence reads: CASSLRQGETQYF. CDR3 in DNA: TGTGCCAGCAGCTTAAGACAGGGCGAAACCCAGTACTTC.

This chain links TRBV5-6 with TRBJ2-1, with a possible D match to TRBD1 (5 bases). Trimming cost V 0 bases and J 2 bases, with 9 bases left between them. CDR3 length equals 15 residues. CDR1 and CDR2 from the germline V gene are SGHDT and YYEEEE. CDR3 DNA sequence: TGTGCCAGCAGCTTGGTTGGGGCGCCCTACAATGAGCAGTTCTTC. Translation: CASSLVGAPYNEQFF.

V is TRBV7-9 and J is TRBJ1-1, with 9 bases identical to TRBD1. Germline V gene data show CDR1 as SEHNR and CDR2 as FQNEAQ (reference sequence). Germline trimming cut 1 base from V and 10 bases from J; bases unmatched to any gene: 7. The CDR3 has 14 residues. The CDR3 sequence: CASSLGQDRGRAFF. The CDR3 region has the DNA TGTGCCAGCAGCTTAGGGCAGGACAGGGGTCGAGCTTTCTTT.

The chain has TRBV19 and TRBJ1-5; 7 bases map to TRBD1. Germline-derived CDR1 and CDR2 are LNHDA and SQIVND (reference sequence). The CDR3 contains 17 residues. The CDR3 region has the DNA TGTGCTAGTGGTAGGACAGGTTCAATTGATAGCAATCAGCCCCAGCATTTT. It translates to CASGRTGSIDSNQPQHF.

The CDR3 reads CASSVVPRNTEAFF. The CDR3, as DNA: TGTGCCAGCAGCGTAGTTCCGAGGAACACTGAAGCTTTCTTT. This chain joins TRBV9 and TRBJ1-1; D unresolved. Trimming took off 0 bases at V and 1 base at J, with 7 bases between the two ends. This CDR3 has 14 amino acids. Germline lookup yields CDR1 SGDLS and CDR2 YYNGEE.

This clone was recorded only once. The V and J genes are TRBV19 and TRBJ2-2; the match to TRBD2 covers 13 bases. CDR1 and CDR2 (germline): LNHDA, SQIVND (reference sequence). There are 14 residues in the CDR3. V was pared by 6 bases and J by 6 bases, with 1 base of the junction left unmatched. The CDR3 loop is CASRLAGGPGELFF. The CDR3 DNA sequence: TGTGCCAGTAGACTAGCGGGAGGGCCCGGGGAGCTGTTTTTT.

The rearrangement joins TRBV5-1 to TRBJ2-1; 9 positions agree with TRBD1. V lost 4 bases and J lost 8; bases outside the gene matches: 7. The CDR3 loop spans 14 amino acids. CDR1 SGHRS and CDR2 YFSETQ come from the germline V gene. The CDR3 DNA follows: TGCGCCAGCAGCGTGGGACAGGGTATAGATGAGCAGTTCTTC. Protein: CASSVGQGIDEQFF.

The CDR3 spells CASTRDLRETSTDTQYF. The CDR3 DNA sequence: TGTGCCAGCACCCGGGACTTGCGGGAGACGAGCACAGATACGCAGTATTTT. The chain carries TRBV5-4 and TRBJ2-3, with 7 bases aligning to TRBD2. J gave up 0 bases and V 6 bases, and 13 bases lay outside the gene matches. The CDR3 has 17 amino acids. The V gene's germline CDR1 is SGHNT and CDR2 YYREEE (reference sequence).

The chain is built from TRBV7-9 and TRBJ1-2; D is uncertain. From germline, CDR1 is SEHNR and CDR2 FQNEAQ (reference sequence). V was trimmed by 5 bases and J by 1 base, leaving 17 bases between them. The CDR3 covers 16 residues. In DNA form, the CDR3 reads TGTGCCAGCAGCGATAGCCGTGATGGAATTAACTATGGCTACACCTTC. Translated: CASSDSRDGINYGYTF. The full variable domain, its missing parts supplied by reference TRBV7-9 and TRBJ1-2, is DTGVSQNPRHKITKRGQNVTFRCDPISEHNRLYWYRQTLGQGPEFLTYFQNEAQLEKSRLLSDRFSAERPKGSFSTLEIQRTEQGDSAMYLCASSDSRDGINYGYTFGSGTRLTVV.

This chain uses TRBV9 with TRBJ2-1; 8 bases line up with TRBD1. The V gene end was trimmed by 0 bases and the J gene end by 5 bases; junction bases not matched to a gene: 7. The CDR3 sequence is 16 residues long. Germline assignment: CDR1 SGDLS and CDR2 YYNGEE. The CDR3 region is CASSVGPQGANNEQFF. CDR3 bases: TGTGCCAGCAGCGTAGGCCCCCAGGGGGCCAACAATGAGCAGTTCTTC.

The rearrangement uses TRBV5-5 and TRBJ2-6, with a possible D match to TRBD1 (6 bases). V was clipped by 3 bases and J by 2 bases, with 15 bases between them. In germline, CDR1 is SGHKS, CDR2 YYEKEE (reference sequence). This CDR3 is 17 amino acids long. The CDR3 DNA reads TGTGCCAGCAGCTCCAACCCAACAGGGACTGGGGCCAACGTCCTGACTTTC. Its protein product is CASSSNPTGTGANVLTF.

The genes are TRBV5-1 and TRBJ1-6, with D unclear. Germline-derived CDR1 and CDR2 are SGHRS and YFSETQ. This CDR3 comprises 12 residues. The V end was cut by 4 bases, the J end by 10 bases, with 9 bases between. CDR3 loop: CASSEEMSPLHF. Written as DNA, the CDR3 is TGCGCCAGCAGCGAAGAGATGTCACCCCTCCACTTT.

The V and J genes are TRBV28 and TRBJ1-2; 8 bases line up with TRBD1. V gave up 5 bases and J gave up 7 bases; unmatched junction bases: 12. The CDR3 runs to 15 residues. Germline CDR1 MDHEN, CDR2 SYDVKM. Here the CDR3 reads CASSPESTGAPGYTF. The CDR3 coding sequence is TGTGCCAGCAGTCCCGAGTCGACAGGGGCGCCTGGCTACACCTTC.

On this clone itself: This sample includes further DNA sequences coding for the same CDR3. J is TRBJ1-2 and V is TRBV30; TRBD1 aligns across 7 bases. The J segment lost 6 bases and the V segment lost 0 bases, leaving 1 base of the junction unmatched. The CDR3 consists of 12 residues. CDR1 and CDR2 from the germline V gene are GTSNPN and SVGIG (reference sequence). The CDR3 here is CAWSVQGDGYTF. As DNA, the CDR3 is TGTGCCTGGAGTGTTCAGGGGGATGGCTACACCTTC.

This clone was detected once. The genes are TRBV24-1 and TRBJ1-1, with D possibly TRBD1 on 6 matching bases. The CDR3 has 13 residues. V shed 1 base and J shed 12 bases, with 14 bases lying between them. Germline CDR1 is KGHDR and CDR2 is SFDVKD. CDR3 sequence (DNA): TGTGCCACCAGTGATTTCGGCGGCCAGGGGTCTTTCTTT. It yields the protein CATSDFGGQGSFF.

The genes are TRBV2 and TRBJ2-7; 10 nucleotides align to TRBD1. Germline lookup yields CDR1 SNHLY and CDR2 FYNNEI. This CDR3 has 13 residues. Trimming took 6 bases from V and 6 from J; bases not matched to a gene: 5. For the CDR3, the DNA is TGTGCCAGCAGCTCGGGACAGGGGACCGAGCAGTACTTC. Translated, it gives CASSSGQGTEQYF. The whole variable domain, filled in from reference TRBV2 and TRBJ2-7, reads EPEVTQTPSHQVTQMGQEVILRCVPISNHLYFYWYRQILGQKVEFLVSFYNNEISEKSEIFDDQFSVERPDGSNFTLKIRSTKLEDSAMYFCASSSGQGTEQYFGPGTRLTVT.